One sample yielded the 32 T cell receptor beta chains listed below, sequenced in a study of early T cells in non-severe SARS-CoV-2 infection. TCRdb passed the 5' RACE reads through MiXCR, listing each CDR3 protein once. This table has about 48,000 distinct CDR3 sequences, 7.7% appearing once. The sequenced sample was whole blood. The receptor set was obtained from an adult who was a healthcare worker with PCR-confirmed SARS-CoV-2 infection or an uninfected control (not recorded which).

At least ten counts were recorded for this clonotype. The chain couples TRBV3-1 to TRBJ1-2, with a possible D match to TRBD1 (5 bases). Germline V gene sequence: CDR1 LGHDT, CDR2 YNNKEL (reference sequence). V was clipped by 1 base and J by 4 bases, with 10 bases between them. CDR3 length: 14 residues. CDR3 residues: CASSQGGVGYGYTF. The CDR3 DNA reads as TGTGCCAGCAGCCAAGGAGGGGTAGGCTATGGCTACACCTTC.

This clonotype has more than one count but fewer than ten. This rearrangement joins TRBV18 to TRBJ2-7, with no clear D. V was cut by 2 bases and J by 5 bases, with 4 bases left in between. The germline CDR1 and CDR2 sequences are KGHSH and LQKENI. The CDR3 covers 11 residues. The CDR3 here is CASSPGDEQYF. Here the CDR3 DNA reads TGTGCCAGCTCACCAGGGGACGAGCAGTACTTC.

The table lists this clonotype with many counts. The chain is built from TRBV25-1 and TRBJ2-3; 9 nucleotides agree with TRBD2. The CDR3 consists of 16 residues. Germline lookup yields CDR1 MGHDK and CDR2 SYGVNS. The V segment lost 1 base and the J segment 0 bases; nucleotides outside the gene matches: 2. DNA of the CDR3: TGTGCCAGCAGTGAATCTAGCGGGGTTAGCACAGATACGCAGTATTTT. Translated, it gives CASSESSGVSTDTQYF.

This clonotype was found a few times. The V and J genes are TRBV3-1 and TRBJ2-7; 12 positions match TRBD1. Germline V gives CDR1 LGHDT, CDR2 YNNKEL (reference sequence). With 4 bases clipped from V and 7 bases from J, the junction kept 8 bases outside the gene matches. The CDR3 has 15 amino acids. In nucleotides, the CDR3 is TGTGCCAGCAGCCGTCTGGGACAGGGGGCGGGTGAGCAGTACTTC. Translated: CASSRLGQGAGEQYF.

This clonotype was seen ten or more times. This chain uses TRBV5-1 with TRBJ2-2; D could derive from TRBD1 or TRBD2 (5 bases each). Trimming left V 5 bases short and J 5 bases short, with 13 bases between. The CDR3 covers 14 residues. The germline gives CDR1 SGHRS, CDR2 YFSETQ. CDR3 region: CASRSGTETGELFF. CDR3 DNA sequence: TGCGCCAGCAGGTCCGGGACGGAGACCGGGGAGCTGTTTTTT.

The J gene is TRBJ1-6, the V gene TRBV12-3 or TRBV12-4; D is unresolved. V was cut by 0 bases and J by 10 bases, with 13 bases left in between. This CDR3 is built from 15 residues. CDR3 in amino acids: CASSLARLILSPLHF. CDR3 nucleotides: TGTGCCAGCAGTTTAGCGAGGCTAATCCTGTCACCCCTCCACTTT.

This clonotype was seen many times. The chain has TRBV12-3 or TRBV12-4 and TRBJ1-1; 8 bases are a match to TRBD1. The CDR3 extends over 15 amino acids. The trim removed 6 bases at V and 2 bases at J, leaving 8 bases unmatched. The CDR3 DNA follows: TGTGCCAGCAGGGGGAGGACAGGGAATAACACTGAAGCTTTCTTT. Amino acid sequence: CASRGRTGNNTEAFF.

The table lists this clonotype with many counts. This sequence joins TRBV7-9 and TRBJ1-2, with D unclear. The V end lost 3 bases, the J end lost 2 bases, and 7 bases lay between the germline ends. CDR3 length: 13 amino acids. Germline CDR1 and CDR2: SEHNR and FQNEAQ (reference sequence). The CDR3 spells CASSLEVNYGYTF. CDR3 coding DNA: TGTGCCAGCAGCTTGGAGGTAAACTATGGCTACACCTTC.

This clonotype was observed at least ten times. V is TRBV18 and J is TRBJ1-5; D is undetermined. This CDR3 spans 14 amino acids. Germline loops: CDR1 KGHSH, CDR2 LQKENI. Deletions cut 9 bases from V and 5 bases from J, with 17 bases between. For the CDR3, the DNA is TGTGCCAGTACACCGACTATAGGTGATCAGCCCCAGCATTTT. It is translated as CASTPTIGDQPQHF.

In this sample, this clonotype turned up many times. The chain carries TRBV20-1 and TRBJ1-1; no clear D. The V end was cut by 3 bases, the J end by 0 bases, with 14 bases between. Germline values: CDR1 DFQATT, CDR2 SNEGSKA (reference sequence). The CDR3 spans 15 residues. CDR3 residues: CSARSREWMNTEAFF. CDR3 bases: TGCAGTGCTAGGTCTCGGGAGTGGATGAACACTGAAGCTTTCTTT.

At least ten counts were recorded for this clonotype. V and J are TRBV3-1 and TRBJ2-5, with D perhaps given as TRBD1 or TRBD2 (5 bases each). This CDR3 is 12 amino acids long. The germline V and J ends were trimmed by 4 bases and 4 bases, with 7 bases remaining between them. CDR1 LGHDT and CDR2 YNNKEL come from the germline V gene (reference sequence). The CDR3 DNA follows: TGTGCCAGCAGCCGAGGGGTAGAGACCCAGTACTTC. Translated: CASSRGVETQYF.

This chain connects TRBV13 to TRBJ2-7; no clear D gene. Germline V gives CDR1 PRHDT, CDR2 FYEKMQ (reference sequence). CDR3 size: 14 residues. Trimming pared 5 bases from V and 3 bases from J, leaving 14 bases between. CDR3 residues: CASSLLQGVYEQYF. The CDR3 nucleotides read TGTGCCAGCAGCCTCCTGCAAGGCGTCTACGAGCAGTACTTC.

At least ten counts were recorded for this clonotype. The V gene is TRBV3-1, the J gene TRBJ2-3; D is possibly TRBD1 or TRBD2 (5 bases each). Trimming stripped 5 bases from V and 0 bases from J, with 12 bases between. CDR1 and CDR2 from the germline V gene are LGHDT and YNNKEL (reference sequence). The CDR3 spans 15 residues. DNA of the CDR3: TGTGCCAGCAGCTTCCGGGACCTAAGCACAGATACGCAGTATTTT. Residues: CASSFRDLSTDTQYF.

This clonotype was counted many times. The chain has TRBV19 and TRBJ2-1, with 12 bases aligning to TRBD2. J was trimmed by 3 bases and V by 5 bases; bases with no gene match: 5. The germline gives CDR1 LNHDA, CDR2 SQIVND (reference sequence). This CDR3 contains 16 residues. The CDR3: CASSPGLAGLYNEQFF. CDR3 bases: TGTGCCAGTAGTCCGGGACTAGCGGGCCTCTACAATGAGCAGTTCTTC. Full variable domain (remainder filled in from reference TRBV19 and TRBJ2-1): DGGITQSPKYLFRKEGQNVTLSCEQNLNHDAMYWYRQDPGQGLRLIYYSQIVNDFQKGDIAEGYSVSREKKESFPLTVTSAQKNPTAFYLCASSPGLAGLYNEQFFGPGTRLTVL.

This clonotype occurred many times. The rearrangement joins TRBV12-3 or TRBV12-4 to TRBJ1-4, with 9 bases matching TRBD1. There are 14 residues in the CDR3. V trimming: 5 bases; J trimming: 5 bases; junction bases outside the gene matches: 3. The CDR3 reads CASSAGQGNEKLFF. The CDR3 DNA reads TGTGCCAGCAGTGCAGGACAGGGGAATGAAAAACTGTTTTTT.

There are many counts of this clonotype. Here the CDR3 DNA reads TGCAGTGCTAGAGGGGCAGGGGTGTACTCACCCCTCCACTTT. Its translation is CSARGAGVYSPLHF. The chain uses TRBV20-1 and TRBJ1-6; D is possibly TRBD1 (6 bases). Deletions cut 1 base from V and 10 bases from J, with 14 bases between. Germline CDR1 and CDR2: DFQATT and SNEGSKA (reference sequence). The CDR3 totals 14 residues.

This clonotype was counted between two and nine times. The chain carries TRBV20-1 and TRBJ1-6, with a possible D match to TRBD1 (5 bases). Trimming took off 7 bases at V and 8 bases at J, with 9 bases between the two ends. CDR1 and CDR2 from the germline V gene are DFQATT and SNEGSKA (reference sequence). This CDR3 region has 11 residues. The CDR3 protein is CSVGGDSPLHF. The CDR3 DNA reads as TGCAGTGTTGGGGGAGATTCACCCCTCCACTTT.

V and J are TRBV27 and TRBJ1-4, with 8 bases lining up with TRBD1. CDR1 MNHEY and CDR2 SMNVEV come from the germline V gene (reference sequence). The CDR3 length is 14 residues. V trimming: 5 bases; J trimming: 8 bases; junction bases outside the gene matches: 7. The CDR3 sequence: CASSRTGIREKLFF. The CDR3 nucleotides are TGTGCCAGCAGTAGGACAGGGATCCGGGAAAAACTGTTTTTT.

The sample holds a few counts of this clonotype. This rearrangement joins TRBV11-2 to TRBJ2-1; D gene ambiguous. Between the trimmed V and J ends, which lost 0 bases and 0 bases, there was a span of 9 bases. Germline values: CDR1 SGHAT, CDR2 FQNNGV. This CDR3 contains 16 residues. The CDR3 loop is CASSLESTFSYNEQFF. CDR3 coding DNA: TGTGCCAGCAGCTTAGAATCCACATTCTCCTACAATGAGCAGTTCTTC.

In this sample, this clonotype turned up many times. The V gene is TRBV27, the J gene TRBJ2-2; 9 bases are a match to TRBD2. The length of the CDR3 is 19 residues. V was pared by 5 bases and J by 4 bases, with 17 bases of the junction left unmatched. Germline V lookup: CDR1 MNHEY, CDR2 SMNVEV (reference sequence). The CDR3 protein is CASSPLTSGGTGTTGELFF. The CDR3 DNA reads TGTGCCAGCAGTCCCCTGACTAGCGGCGGAACGGGGACCACCGGGGAGCTGTTTTTT.

The chain uses TRBV4-3 and TRBJ1-6; D is uncertain. The CDR3 totals 18 residues. Germline values: CDR1 LGHNA, CDR2 YSLEER. Trimming took off 0 bases at V and 2 bases at J, with 14 bases between the two ends. Here the CDR3 DNA reads TGCGCCAGCAGCCAAGACAGAGGGCAGAGCCCCTATAATTCACCCCTCCACTTT. This translates into CASSQDRGQSPYNSPLHF.

The table lists this clonotype with a few counts. CDR3 bases: TGCAGTGCTAGAGGACAGGGGGCATGGAATGAGCAGTTCTTC. Amino acid sequence: CSARGQGAWNEQFF. The rearrangement links TRBV20-1 to TRBJ2-1; TRBD1 matches 10 bases. Germline CDR1 and CDR2: DFQATT and SNEGSKA (reference sequence). Germline trimming cut 1 base from V and 7 bases from J; bases unmatched to any gene: 4. This CDR3 has 14 amino acids.

This clonotype was seen many times. This sequence joins TRBV6-6 and TRBJ1-2, with TRBD1 matching 7 bases. This CDR3 is 17 amino acids long. With V trimmed by 6 bases and J by 0 bases, 13 bases remained unmatched. CDR1 is MNHNY and CDR2 is SVGAGI in the germline V gene (reference sequence). The CDR3 DNA follows: TGTGCCAGCAGCTCCCAGGGACAGAGCCCCACTAACTATGGCTACACCTTC. Its translation is CASSSQGQSPTNYGYTF.

V gene TRBV6-5 combines with J gene TRBJ2-7, with 7 bases matching TRBD1. CDR3 length: 13 residues. Germline V gives CDR1 MNHEY, CDR2 SVGAGI. V dropped 7 bases and J dropped 3; count of bases not matched to a gene: 6. CDR3 DNA: TGTGCCAGCACCCGAGACAGGGACTACGAGCAGTACTTC. The encoded protein is CASTRDRDYEQYF.

This clonotype was found many times. This rearrangement joins TRBV28 to TRBJ2-2; TRBD1 is a possible D gene (6 bases). CDR1 and CDR2 from the germline V gene are MDHEN and SYDVKM. V lost 5 bases to trimming and J lost 1 base, with 20 bases between them. This CDR3 region has 18 residues. CDR3 DNA sequence: TGTGCCAGCAGTCACCACAAAATAGCGACAGGGAACACCGGGGAGCTGTTTTTT. Protein: CASSHHKIATGNTGELFF.

This clonotype was observed a handful of times. The chain couples TRBV5-1 to TRBJ2-2; TRBD1 matches at 8 bases. V was pared by 4 bases and J by 2 bases, with 4 bases of the junction left unmatched. CDR3 length: 15 amino acids. Germline V CDR1 and CDR2: SGHRS, YFSETQ. The CDR3 loop reads CASSPGQVNTGELFF. The DNA of the CDR3 is TGCGCCAGCAGCCCGGGACAGGTCAACACCGGGGAGCTGTTTTTT.

By sample share, this clonotype is medium-sized (0.01 to 0.1%). The chain joins TRBV11-2 to TRBJ1-6, with 7 bases that match TRBD1. The CDR3 is 15 amino acids. J gave up 9 bases and V 2 bases, and 7 bases lay outside the gene matches. Germline V gene sequence: CDR1 SGHAT, CDR2 FQNNGV. CDR3 in amino acids: CASSLRQGGGSPLHF. The CDR3 DNA reads TGTGCCAGCAGCTTAAGACAGGGCGGGGGTTCACCCCTCCACTTT.

The V call is TRBV18, the J call TRBJ2-7, with 7 nucleotides matching TRBD2. In germline, CDR1 is KGHSH, CDR2 LQKENI. The CDR3 has 18 residues. V was pared by 2 bases and J by 0 bases, with 13 bases of the junction left unmatched. CDR3 in amino acids: CASSPSVGEGPDSYEQYF. As DNA, the CDR3 is TGTGCCAGCTCACCATCCGTGGGGGAGGGACCAGACTCCTACGAGCAGTACTTC.

This clonotype has at least ten counts. CDR3 nucleotide sequence: TGTGCCACCAGTGATCCGGGACAGGGTCTTTCTGGGGCCAACGTCCTGACTTTC. Amino acid sequence: CATSDPGQGLSGANVLTF. This sequence joins TRBV24-1 and TRBJ2-6; 9 bases are shared with TRBD1. Trimming took 3 bases from V and 1 from J; bases not matched to a gene: 6. CDR1 and CDR2 (germline): KGHDR, SFDVKD. CDR3 size: 18 residues.

This clonotype was observed a few times. The J gene is TRBJ1-2, the V gene TRBV7-6; the D is unclear. Per germline, CDR1 SGHVS and CDR2 FNYEAQ. The CDR3 has 14 residues. Trimming shortened V by 1 base and J by 2 bases, and 8 bases separated the two germline ends. In DNA, the CDR3 is TGTGCCAGCAGCTTAGGCCCGGCGAACTATGGCTACACCTTC. Translating it yields CASSLGPANYGYTF.

The gene calls are TRBV9 and TRBJ2-7, with a weak D call TRBD2 (6 bases). V was shortened by 3 bases and J by 7 bases, with 20 bases between the two germline ends. This CDR3 has 15 residues. CDR1 is SGDLS and CDR2 is YYNGEE in the germline V gene. CDR3 bases: TGTGCCAGCAGCGGTAAAGGACTATATTACGAGGAGCAGTACTTC. Translation gives CASSGKGLYYEEQYF.

This clonotype was seen ten or more times. The chain is built from TRBV18 and TRBJ1-2; 7 bases are a match to TRBD1. This CDR3 region has 16 residues. V lost 0 bases and J lost 10; bases outside the gene matches: 14. Germline V gene lookup returns CDR1 KGHSH and CDR2 LQKENI. In DNA form, the CDR3 reads TGTGCCAGCTCACCACCGAAGTTAGCCGGGACAGCAGACTACACCTTC. It encodes CASSPPKLAGTADYTF.